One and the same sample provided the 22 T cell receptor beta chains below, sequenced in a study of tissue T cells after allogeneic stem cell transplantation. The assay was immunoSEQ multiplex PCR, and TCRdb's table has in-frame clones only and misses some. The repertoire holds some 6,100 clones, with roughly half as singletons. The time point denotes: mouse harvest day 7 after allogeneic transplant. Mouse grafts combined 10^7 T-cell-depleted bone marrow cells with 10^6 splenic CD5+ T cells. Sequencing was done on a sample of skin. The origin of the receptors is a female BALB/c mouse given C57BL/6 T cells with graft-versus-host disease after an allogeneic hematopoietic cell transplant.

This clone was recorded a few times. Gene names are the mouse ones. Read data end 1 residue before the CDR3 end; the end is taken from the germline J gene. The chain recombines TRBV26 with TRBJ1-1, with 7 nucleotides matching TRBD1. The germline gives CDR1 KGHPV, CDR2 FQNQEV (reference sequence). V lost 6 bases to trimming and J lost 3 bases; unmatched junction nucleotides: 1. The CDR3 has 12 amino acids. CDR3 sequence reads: CASSTGDTEVFF. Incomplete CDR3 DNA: TGTGCCAGCAGCACAGGGGACACAGAAGTCTTC.

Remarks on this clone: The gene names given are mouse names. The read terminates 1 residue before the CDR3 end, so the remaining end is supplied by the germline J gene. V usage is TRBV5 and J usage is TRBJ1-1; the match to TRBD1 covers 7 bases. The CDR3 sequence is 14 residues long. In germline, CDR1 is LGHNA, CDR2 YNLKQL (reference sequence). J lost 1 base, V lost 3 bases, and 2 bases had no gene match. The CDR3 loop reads CASSHRTGNTEVFF. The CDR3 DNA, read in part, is TGTGCCAGCAGCCACCGGACAGGGAACACAGAAGTCTTC.

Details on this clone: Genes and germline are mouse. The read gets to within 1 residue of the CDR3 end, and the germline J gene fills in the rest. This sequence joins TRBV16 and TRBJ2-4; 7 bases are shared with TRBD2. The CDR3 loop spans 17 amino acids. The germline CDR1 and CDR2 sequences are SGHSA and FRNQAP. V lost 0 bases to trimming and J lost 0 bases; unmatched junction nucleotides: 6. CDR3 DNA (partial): TGTGCAAGCAGCTTAGACGGGGGGGGTTCTAGTCAAAACACCTTGTAC. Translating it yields CASSLDGGGSSQNTLY. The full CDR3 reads CASSLDGGGSSQNTLYF.

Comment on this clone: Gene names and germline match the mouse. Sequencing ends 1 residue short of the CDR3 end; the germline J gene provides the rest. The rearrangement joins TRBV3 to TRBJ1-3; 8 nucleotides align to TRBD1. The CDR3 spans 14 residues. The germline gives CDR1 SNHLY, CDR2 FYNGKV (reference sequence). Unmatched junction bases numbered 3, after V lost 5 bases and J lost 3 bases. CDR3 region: CASSLDRGGNTLYF. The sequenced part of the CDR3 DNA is TGTGCCAGCAGCCTCGACAGGGGTGGAAATACGCTCTAT. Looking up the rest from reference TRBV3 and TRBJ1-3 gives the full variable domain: GPKVLQIPSHQIIDMGQMVTLNCDPVSNHLYFYWYKQILGQQMEFLVNFYNGKVMEKSKLFKDQFSVERPDGSYFTLKIQPTALEDSAVYFCASSLDRGGNTLYFGEGSRLIVV.

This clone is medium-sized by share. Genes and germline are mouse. CDR3 protein: CASSIGGHPYEQYF. Partial CDR3 DNA: TGTGCCAGCAGTATAGGAGGACACCCCTATGAACAGTAC. The chain uses TRBV19 and TRBJ2-7, with D possibly matching TRBD1 (5 bases). The read comes to an end 1 residue before the CDR3 does, leaving the germline J gene to fill in the end. Per germline, CDR1 FNHDT and CDR2 SITEND (reference sequence). This CDR3 contains 14 residues. V was trimmed by 0 bases and J by 2 bases, leaving 9 bases between them.

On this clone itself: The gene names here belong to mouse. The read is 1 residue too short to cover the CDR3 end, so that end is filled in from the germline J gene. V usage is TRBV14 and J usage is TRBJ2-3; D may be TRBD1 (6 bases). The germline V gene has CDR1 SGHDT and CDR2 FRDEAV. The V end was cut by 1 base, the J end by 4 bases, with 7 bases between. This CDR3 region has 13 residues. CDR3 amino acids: CASSFTGPETLYF. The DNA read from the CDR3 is TGTGCCAGCAGTTTCACAGGGCCAGAAACGCTGTAT.

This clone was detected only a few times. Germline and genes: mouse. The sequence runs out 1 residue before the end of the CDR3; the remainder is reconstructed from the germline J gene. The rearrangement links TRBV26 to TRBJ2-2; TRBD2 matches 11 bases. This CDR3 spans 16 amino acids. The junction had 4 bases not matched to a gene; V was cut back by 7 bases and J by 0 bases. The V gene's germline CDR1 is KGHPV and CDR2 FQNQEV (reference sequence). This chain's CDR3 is CASTLTGGANTGQLYF. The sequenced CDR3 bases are TGTGCCAGCACCCTGACTGGGGGGGCAAACACCGGGCAGCTCTAC. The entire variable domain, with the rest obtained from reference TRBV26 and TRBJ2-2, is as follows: NSKVIQTPRYLVKGQGQKAKMRCIPEKGHPVVFWYQQNKNNEFKFLINFQNQEVLQQIDMTEKRFSAECPSNSPCSLEIQSSEAGDSALYLCASTLTGGANTGQLYFGEGSKLTVL.

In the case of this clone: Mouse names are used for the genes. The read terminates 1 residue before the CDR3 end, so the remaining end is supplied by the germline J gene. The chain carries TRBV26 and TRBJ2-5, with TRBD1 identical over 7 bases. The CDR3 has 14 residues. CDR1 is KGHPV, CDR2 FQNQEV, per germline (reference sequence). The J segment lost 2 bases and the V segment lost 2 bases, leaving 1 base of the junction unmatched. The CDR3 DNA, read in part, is TGTGCCAGCAGTCTGAACAGGGGCCAAGACACCCAGTAC. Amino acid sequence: CASSLNRGQDTQY. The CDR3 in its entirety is CASSLNRGQDTQYF.

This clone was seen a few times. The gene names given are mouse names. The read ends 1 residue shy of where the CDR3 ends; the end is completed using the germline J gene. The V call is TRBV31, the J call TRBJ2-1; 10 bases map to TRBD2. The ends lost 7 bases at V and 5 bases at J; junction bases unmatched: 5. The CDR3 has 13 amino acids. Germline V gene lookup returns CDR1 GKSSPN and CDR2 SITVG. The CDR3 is CAYTDWGDAEQFF. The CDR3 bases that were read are TGTGCCTACACTGACTGGGGGGATGCTGAGCAGTTC.

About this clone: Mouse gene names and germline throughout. The sequenced part of the CDR3 DNA is TGTGCCAGCAGTCTGTTAGGACAACAAGACACCCAGTAC. Encoded protein: CASSLLGQQDTQY. Given in full, the CDR3 is CASSLLGQQDTQYF. The J gene is TRBJ2-5, the V gene TRBV26, with D possibly TRBD1 on 5 matching bases. Sequencing ends 1 residue short of the CDR3 end; the germline J gene provides the rest. The length of the CDR3 is 14 residues. CDR1 and CDR2 from the germline V gene are KGHPV and FQNQEV (reference sequence). V was pared by 1 base and J by 3 bases, with 8 bases between.

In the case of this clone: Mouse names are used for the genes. CDR3 bases read: TGTGCCAGCAGCCGCCGGGACTCCGACTACACC. Protein: CASSRRDSDYT. The full CDR3 reads CASSRRDSDYTF. The chain couples TRBV3 to TRBJ1-2; D not certain. The read gets to within 1 residue of the CDR3 end, and the germline J gene fills in the rest. Trimming removed 5 bases from V and 3 bases from J, with 7 bases in between. The germline gives CDR1 SNHLY, CDR2 FYNGKV (reference sequence). CDR3 size: 12 residues.

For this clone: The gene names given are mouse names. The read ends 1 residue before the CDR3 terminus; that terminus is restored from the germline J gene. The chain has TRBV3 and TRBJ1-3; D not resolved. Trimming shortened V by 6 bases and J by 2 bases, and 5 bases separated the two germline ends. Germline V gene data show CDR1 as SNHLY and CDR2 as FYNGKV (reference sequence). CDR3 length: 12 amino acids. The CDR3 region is CASSPTGNTLYF. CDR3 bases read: TGTGCCAGCAGTCCTACTGGAAATACGCTCTAT.

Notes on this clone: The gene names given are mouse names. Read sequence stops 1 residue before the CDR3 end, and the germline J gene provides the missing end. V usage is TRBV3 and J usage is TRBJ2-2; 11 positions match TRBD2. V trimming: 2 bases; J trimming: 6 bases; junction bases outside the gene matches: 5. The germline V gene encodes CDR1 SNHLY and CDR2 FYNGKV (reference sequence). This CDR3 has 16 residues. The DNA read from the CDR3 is TGTGCCAGCAGCTTAACACTGGGGGGGCGCTCCGGGCAGCTCTAC. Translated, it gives CASSLTLGGRSGQLY. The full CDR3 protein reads CASSLTLGGRSGQLYF.

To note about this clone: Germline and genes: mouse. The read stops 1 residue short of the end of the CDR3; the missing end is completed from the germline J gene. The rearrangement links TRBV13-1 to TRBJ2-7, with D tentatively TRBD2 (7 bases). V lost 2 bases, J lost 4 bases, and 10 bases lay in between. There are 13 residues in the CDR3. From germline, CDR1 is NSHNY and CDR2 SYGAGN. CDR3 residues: CASSEGGGYEQYF. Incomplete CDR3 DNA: TGTGCCAGCAGTGAAGGGGGGGGGTATGAACAGTAC.

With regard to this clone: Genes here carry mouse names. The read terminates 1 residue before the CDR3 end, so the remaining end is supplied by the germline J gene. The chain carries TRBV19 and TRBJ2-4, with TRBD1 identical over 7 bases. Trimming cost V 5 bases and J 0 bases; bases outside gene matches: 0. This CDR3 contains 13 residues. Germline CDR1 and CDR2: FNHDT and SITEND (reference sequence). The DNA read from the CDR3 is TGTGCCAGCAGGACAGGGAGTCAAAACACCTTGTAC. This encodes CASRTGSQNTLY. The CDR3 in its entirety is CASRTGSQNTLYF.

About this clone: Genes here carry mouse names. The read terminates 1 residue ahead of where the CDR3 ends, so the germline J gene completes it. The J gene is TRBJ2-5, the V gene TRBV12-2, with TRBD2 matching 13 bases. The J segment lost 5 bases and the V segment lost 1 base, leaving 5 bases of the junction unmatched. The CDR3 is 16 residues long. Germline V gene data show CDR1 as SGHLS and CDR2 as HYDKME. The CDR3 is CASSLGLGGRGDTQYF. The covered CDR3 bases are TGTGCCAGCTCTCTTGGACTGGGGGGGCGAGGAGACACCCAGTAC. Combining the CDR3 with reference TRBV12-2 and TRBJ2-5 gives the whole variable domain NSGVVQSPRYIIKGKGERSILKCIPISGHLSVAWYQQTQGQELKFFIQHYDKMERDKGNLPSRFSVQQFDDYHSEMNMSALELEDSAVYFCASSLGLGGRGDTQYFGPGTRLLVL.

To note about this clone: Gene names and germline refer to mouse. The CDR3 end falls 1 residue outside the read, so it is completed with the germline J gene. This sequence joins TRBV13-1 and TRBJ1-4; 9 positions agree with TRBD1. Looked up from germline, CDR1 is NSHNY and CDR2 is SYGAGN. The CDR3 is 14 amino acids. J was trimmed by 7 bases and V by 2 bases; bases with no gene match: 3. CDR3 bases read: TGTGCCAGCAGTGAACAGGGGGCCGGCGAAAGATTATTT. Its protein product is CASSEQGAGERLF. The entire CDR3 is CASSEQGAGERLFF.

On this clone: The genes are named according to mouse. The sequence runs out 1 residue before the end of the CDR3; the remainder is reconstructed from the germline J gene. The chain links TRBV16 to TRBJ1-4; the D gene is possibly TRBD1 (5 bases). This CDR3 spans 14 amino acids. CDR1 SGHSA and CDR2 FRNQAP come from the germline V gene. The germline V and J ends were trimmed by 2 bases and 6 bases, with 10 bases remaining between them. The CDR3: CASSLQGGDERLFF. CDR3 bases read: TGTGCAAGCAGCTTACAGGGAGGGGACGAAAGATTATTT. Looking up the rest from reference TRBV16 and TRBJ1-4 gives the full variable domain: NAGVIQTPRHKVTGKGQEATLWCEPISGHSAVFWYRQTIVQGLEFLTYFRNQAPIDDSGMPKERFSAQMPNQSHSTLKIQSTQPQDSAVYLCASSLQGGDERLFFGHGTKLSVL.

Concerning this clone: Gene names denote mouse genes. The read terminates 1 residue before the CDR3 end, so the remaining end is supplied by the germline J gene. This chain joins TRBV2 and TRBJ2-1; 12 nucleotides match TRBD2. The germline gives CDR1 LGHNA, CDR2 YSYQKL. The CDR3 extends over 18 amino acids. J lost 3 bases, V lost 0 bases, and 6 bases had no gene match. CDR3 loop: CASSQDGDWGEGYAEQFF. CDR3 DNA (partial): TGTGCCAGCAGCCAAGATGGGGACTGGGGGGAAGGCTATGCTGAGCAGTTC.

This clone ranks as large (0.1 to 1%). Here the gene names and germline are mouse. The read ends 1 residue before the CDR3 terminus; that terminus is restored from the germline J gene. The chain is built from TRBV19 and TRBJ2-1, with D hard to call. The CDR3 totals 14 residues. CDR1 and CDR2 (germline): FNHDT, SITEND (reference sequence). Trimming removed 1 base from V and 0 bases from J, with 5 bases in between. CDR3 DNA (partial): TGTGCCAGCAGTATAAGAAATAACTATGCTGAGCAGTTC. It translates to CASSIRNNYAEQF. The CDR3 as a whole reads CASSIRNNYAEQFF.

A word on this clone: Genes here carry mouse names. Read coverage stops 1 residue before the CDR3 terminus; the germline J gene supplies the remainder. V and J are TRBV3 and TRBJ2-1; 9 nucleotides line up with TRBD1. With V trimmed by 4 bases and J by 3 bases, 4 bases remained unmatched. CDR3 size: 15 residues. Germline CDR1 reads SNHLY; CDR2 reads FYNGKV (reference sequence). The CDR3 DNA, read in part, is TGTGCCAGCAGCTCATACAGGGGGCTCTATGCTGAGCAGTTC. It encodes CASSSYRGLYAEQF. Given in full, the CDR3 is CASSSYRGLYAEQFF.

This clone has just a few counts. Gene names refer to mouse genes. The sequenced CDR3 bases are TGTGCCAGCAGCCAAGAAGGGGGGAGAAACACCGGGCAGCTCTAC. Amino acids: CASSQEGGRNTGQLY. The full-length CDR3 reads as CASSQEGGRNTGQLYF. The rearrangement links TRBV2 to TRBJ2-2; D may correspond to TRBD1 or TRBD2 (6 bases each). The read comes to an end 1 residue before the CDR3 does, leaving the germline J gene to fill in the end. V dropped 0 bases and J dropped 1 base, with 9 bases sitting between them. Germline lookup yields CDR1 LGHNA and CDR2 YSYQKL. The CDR3 covers 16 residues.